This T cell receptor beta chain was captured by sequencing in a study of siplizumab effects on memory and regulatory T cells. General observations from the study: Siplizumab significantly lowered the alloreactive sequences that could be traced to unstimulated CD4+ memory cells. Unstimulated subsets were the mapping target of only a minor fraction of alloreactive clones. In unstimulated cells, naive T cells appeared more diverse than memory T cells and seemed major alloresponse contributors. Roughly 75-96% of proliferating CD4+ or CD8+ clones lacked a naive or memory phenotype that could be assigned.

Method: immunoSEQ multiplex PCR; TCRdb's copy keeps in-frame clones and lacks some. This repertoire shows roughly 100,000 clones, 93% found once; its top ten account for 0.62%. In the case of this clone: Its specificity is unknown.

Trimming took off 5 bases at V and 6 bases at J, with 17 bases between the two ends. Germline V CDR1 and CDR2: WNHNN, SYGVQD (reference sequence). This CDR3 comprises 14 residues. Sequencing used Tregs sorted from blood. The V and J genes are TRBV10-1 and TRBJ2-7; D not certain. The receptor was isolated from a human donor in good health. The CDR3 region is CASSRGRVSGEQYF. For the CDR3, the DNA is TGCGCCAGCAGTAGAGGTCGGGTGTCGGGCGAGCAGTACTTC.